This paragraph covers one TCR beta chain sequence. The antigen this receptor binds is unknown. There are no base qualities to consult, and no much larger clone falls within one base. TCRdb names Illumina HiSeq 2500 as the instrument used. Quantitative 5'-RACE with molecular barcodes was used to prepare TCR beta libraries. In the original analysis: To identify disease-linked TCR variants, a new computational method was used, one built on a probabilistic model of VDJ rearrangement. The public sequencing data were trimmed at Q25 with fastp and processed into clonotypes with MiXCR by TCRdb, which kept only in-frame beta chains. Entries are consolidated by CDR3 protein sequence, retaining the most common genes and DNA. These V and J calls are TCRdb output, not the study's own analysis. This sample lists some 250,000 distinct CDR3 sequences; less than 10% were detected once. Of the sample, under 7.5% falls within the top ten clones.

These data are taken from a study of CD8 T cells in ankylosing spondylitis (dated by TCRdb to the late 2010s). Study-wide context: T cell receptor beta repertoires were profiled in healthy donors and ankylosing spondylitis patients so that disease-linked TCR variants could be found. The full study cohort comprised around 25 ankylosing spondylitis patients and 85 to 120 healthy donors. Samples of peripheral blood were taken, and for ankylosing spondylitis patients, synovial fluid was collected as well.

V has 5 bases trimmed and J has 3 bases trimmed; junction bases matching no gene number 5. The CDR3 runs 14 residues from the cysteine to the phenylalanine. Only the CDR3 DNA stays, 42 bases, in frame from base 1. The paper as a whole reports these results and caveats: Some TCR beta motif variants had previously been reported in synovial fluid and blood of reactive arthritis patients, which suggested common disease-initiation mechanisms. The disease-linked clones had a CD8+ phenotype and were found at relatively low frequencies in peripheral blood. A TCR beta motif of seven or eight highly homologous amino acid variants appeared characteristic of blood from ankylosing spondylitis patients. The disease-linked clones were reported to be significantly enriched in matched synovial fluid samples from ankylosing spondylitis patients.

The rearranged chain carries TRBV12-3 or TRBV12-4 and TRBJ1-2; 8 bases in the middle match TRBD1. This receptor was obtained from a male donor with ankylosing spondylitis or in good health (not recorded which). The sample taken for sequencing was blood, either unsorted or a sorted T cell fraction (not recorded which). The sequenced DNA is TGTGCCAGCAGTCAGGGGGCCCGCGACTATGGCTACACCTTC. The resulting protein is CASSQGARDYGYTF.